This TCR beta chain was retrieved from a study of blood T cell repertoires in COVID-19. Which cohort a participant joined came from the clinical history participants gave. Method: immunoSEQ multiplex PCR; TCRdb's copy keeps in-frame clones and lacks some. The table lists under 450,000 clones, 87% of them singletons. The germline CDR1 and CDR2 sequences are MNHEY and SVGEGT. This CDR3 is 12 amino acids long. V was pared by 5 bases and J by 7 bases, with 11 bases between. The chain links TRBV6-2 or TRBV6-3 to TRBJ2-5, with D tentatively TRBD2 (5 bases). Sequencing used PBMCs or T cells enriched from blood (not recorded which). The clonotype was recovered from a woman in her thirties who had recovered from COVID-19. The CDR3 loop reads CASSMGVPTQYF. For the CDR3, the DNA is TGTGCCAGCAGTATGGGAGTCCCGACCCAGTACTTC.